Here is one TCR beta chain with its context. This entry comes from a study of shared clonotypes between healthy human individuals. The germline V gene has CDR1 LGHNA and CDR2 YSLEER. Trimming cost V 4 bases and J 4 bases; bases outside gene matches: 4. The CDR3 covers 14 residues. Investigators spread the genomic DNA of each subset evenly over several immunoSEQ plates. Data came from immunoSEQ multiplex PCR; TCRdb stores just in-frame clones and leaves some out. The sample holds millions of clones, roughly 94% seen once. The sequencing sample was made of naive CD4+ T cells sorted from blood. The subset: CD45RA+ positively selected. The J gene is TRBJ1-1, the V gene TRBV4-3; 9 bases align to TRBD1. The sequence came from a man in his late teens or twenties in good health. CDR3 protein: CASSLTTGGTEAFF. The DNA for the CDR3 is TGCGCCAGCAGCCTAACGACAGGGGGCACTGAAGCTTTCTTT.